A selection of T cell receptor beta chains follows, all from one sample in a study of blood T cell repertoires in COVID-19. Clones were sequenced by immunoSEQ multiplex PCR, and TCRdb holds only the in-frame ones, with some missing. The sample holds 250,000 to 300,000 clones; 70% to 90% are singletons and the top ten take about 7%. The source material was peripheral blood. These receptor sequences come from a woman in her thirties who had recovered from COVID-19. Each CDR3 is given with its conserved first and last residue. Each record gives: clone size, V gene, D gene, J gene, CDR3 protein, CDR3 DNA. A D gene is named only where the DNA matches it firmly. Rows may omit the clone size; those that give it use once, few, many or a size class.

NA	TRBV18	NA	TRBJ2-7	CASSQTGIPYEQYF	TGTGCCAGCTCACAAACAGGGATCCCCTACGAGCAGTACTTC
once	TRBV24-1	NA	TRBJ1-1	CATRYRAQAFF	TGTGCCACCAGGTACAGGGCACAAGCTTTCTTT
NA	TRBV6-5	NA	TRBJ2-3	CASRGIDTQYF	TGTGCCAGCCGAGGTATAGATACGCAGTATTTT
NA	TRBV29-1	TRBD1	TRBJ1-2	CSATGQGRGMDYGYTF	TGCAGCGCCACCGGACAGGGAAGGGGGATGGACTATGGCTACACCTTC
NA	TRBV3-1/TRBV3-2	NA	TRBJ1-1	CASSQPGPGGEAFF	TGTGCCAGCAGCCAACCCGGCCCGGGGGGTGAAGCTTTCTTT
NA	TRBV4-1	TRBD2	TRBJ2-3	CASSQDAAGGVRVTQYF	TGCGCCAGCAGCCAAGATGCAGCGGGGGGGGTTCGTGTTACGCAGTATTTT
NA	TRBV27	NA	TRBJ1-2	CASSSLGYFGYTF	TGTGCCAGCAGTTCGTTGGGCTACTTTGGCTACACCTTC
NA	TRBV18	NA	TRBJ2-7	CASSPLQGTGSEQYF	TGTGCCAGCTCACCACTACAAGGGACTGGTTCGGAGCAGTACTTC
NA	TRBV7-2	NA	TRBJ1-6	CASTYRRGPLHF	TGTGCCAGCACCTACCGTAGGGGGCCCCTCCACTTT
NA	TRBV7-3	NA	TRBJ2-2	CASSDTGPTGELFF	TGTGCCAGCAGCGATACAGGGCCCACCGGGGAGCTGTTTTTT
NA	TRBV7-8	TRBD1	TRBJ2-7	CASSLRVQGVDEQYF	TGTGCCAGCAGCTTACGAGTCCAGGGGGTGGACGAGCAGTACTTC
NA	TRBV5-4	NA	TRBJ1-1	CASSLAYLSEAFF	TGTGCCAGCAGCTTGGCCTATTTATCTGAAGCTTTCTTT
NA	TRBV7-3	TRBD2	TRBJ2-1	CASSASGGPVNEQFF	TGTGCCAGCAGCGCTAGCGGGGGGCCCGTCAATGAGCAGTTCTTC
NA	TRBV6-2/TRBV6-3	NA	TRBJ2-2	CASSYSTNTGELFF	TGTGCCAGCAGTTACTCCACGAACACCGGGGAGCTGTTTTTT
NA	TRBV5-1	NA	TRBJ2-3	CASKRGGYSTDTQYF	TGCGCCAGCAAACGTGGGGGGTATAGCACAGATACGCAGTATTTT
NA	TRBV3-1/TRBV3-2	NA	TRBJ2-7	CASSSTRGDEQYF	TGTGCCAGCAGCTCTACCAGGGGCGACGAGCAGTACTTC
once	TRBV28	TRBD2	TRBJ2-3	CASSPSGGARNTQYF	TGTGCCAGCTCCCCTAGCGGGGGGGCACGAAATACGCAGTATTTT
NA	TRBV5-1	NA	TRBJ2-3	CASTSAGAYTDTQYF	TGCGCCAGCACGAGTGCAGGGGCTTACACAGATACGCAGTATTTT
NA	TRBV28	NA	TRBJ1-5	CASKQGRNQPQHF	TGTGCCAGCAAACAGGGAAGAAATCAGCCCCAGCATTTT
NA	TRBV30	TRBD1	TRBJ2-5	CAWDRGHQETQYF	TGTGCCTGGGACAGGGGGCACCAAGAGACCCAGTACTTC
NA	TRBV10-2	TRBD1	TRBJ2-5	CASNIQGAKETQYF	TGCGCCAGCAACATACAGGGGGCAAAGGAGACCCAGTACTTC
NA	TRBV4-1	TRBD1	TRBJ2-7	CASSQGGQHYEQYF	TGCGCCAGCAGCCAAGGGGGACAGCACTACGAGCAGTACTTC
NA	TRBV30	NA	TRBJ2-5	CAWSLGETQYF	TGTGCCTGGAGTCTCGGGGAGACCCAGTACTTC
NA	TRBV7-2	NA	TRBJ1-3	CASSTSRGNTIYF	TGTGCCAGCAGCACCTCGAGGGGAAACACCATATATTTT
NA	TRBV30	NA	TRBJ2-5	CAWSGRGQETQYF	TGTGCCTGGAGTGGCCGAGGGCAAGAGACCCAGTACTTC
NA	TRBV30	NA	TRBJ1-5	CAWSVRGDPRYQPQHF	TGTGCCTGGAGTGTACGGGGGGATCCCCGATATCAGCCCCAGCATTTT
NA	TRBV5-4	TRBD2	TRBJ2-3	CASSFLAGGGTDTQYF	TGTGCCAGCAGCTTCCTAGCGGGGGGCGGCACAGATACGCAGTATTTT
NA	TRBV5-4	TRBD2	TRBJ2-5	CASSHKTSGGQETQYF	TGTGCCAGCAGCCACAAGACTAGCGGGGGGCAAGAGACCCAGTACTTC
NA	TRBV3-1/TRBV3-2	NA	TRBJ1-3	CASSQRNRGIGNTIYF	TGTGCCAGCAGCCAAAGAAATCGCGGCATTGGAAACACCATATATTTT
NA	TRBV7-2	NA	TRBJ2-1	CASSLGPGSNEQFF	TGTGCCAGCAGCTTAGGTCCGGGGAGCAATGAGCAGTTCTTC
NA	TRBV11-3	TRBD1	TRBJ2-3	CASSLGAGQGTDTQYF	TGTGCCAGCAGCTTAGGGGCGGGACAGGGAACAGATACGCAGTATTTT
NA	TRBV5-1	TRBD2	TRBJ2-1	CASSSSGGRENEQFF	TGCGCCAGCAGTTCTAGCGGGGGTCGAGAGAATGAGCAGTTCTTC
NA	TRBV30	TRBD2	TRBJ2-7	CAWSVPGGGVSYEQYF	TGTGCCTGGAGTGTACCGGGCGGGGGGGTCTCCTACGAGCAGTACTTC
NA	TRBV3-1/TRBV3-2	NA	TRBJ1-4	CASSQGRGTATNEKLFF	TGTGCCAGCAGCCAAGGAAGGGGTACAGCGACTAATGAAAAACTGTTTTTT
NA	TRBV4-2	NA	TRBJ2-7	CASSQDIGGAYEQYF	TGTGCCAGCAGCCAAGATATAGGGGGAGCCTACGAGCAGTACTTC
NA	TRBV28	NA	TRBJ1-3	CATDGPGQGNTIYF	TGTGCCACCGACGGACCAGGGCAAGGAAACACCATATATTTT
NA	TRBV15	NA	TRBJ2-1	CATSGGWGNYNEQFF	TGTGCCACCAGCGGGGGGTGGGGGAACTACAATGAGCAGTTCTTC
NA	TRBV7-2	TRBD1	TRBJ2-7	CASSSDRDTYEQYF	TGTGCCAGCAGCTCCGACAGGGACACCTACGAGCAGTACTTC
NA	TRBV5-8	NA	TRBJ1-5	CASSFRGLARPNQPQHF	TGTGCCAGCAGCTTTCGAGGTCTCGCCCGGCCTAATCAGCCCCAGCATTTT
NA	TRBV29-1	NA	TRBJ1-1	CSVGASMGVIAEAFF	TGCAGCGTGGGGGCCTCAATGGGGGTGATCGCTGAAGCTTTCTTT
NA	TRBV12-3/TRBV12-4	TRBD1	TRBJ1-2	CASSLGRGLGYTF	TGTGCCAGCAGTTTAGGCAGGGGGCTTGGCTACACCTTC
NA	TRBV10-3	NA	TRBJ1-1	CAISESLGHSMNTEAFF	TGTGCCATCAGTGAGTCCCTGGGACACAGCATGAACACTGAAGCTTTCTTT
NA	TRBV28	NA	TRBJ1-5	CASSLPPFGQPQHF	TGTGCCAGCAGTTTACCCCCATTCGGTCAGCCCCAGCATTTT